This T cell receptor (beta chain) appears in the sequencing data of a study of T cell repertoires in ileal Crohn's disease. The overall study: All patients had surgery for stricturing (approximately 61%) or penetrating (around 40%) disease. Thiopurines (fewer than 12) or anti-TNF agents (roughly 18) were given postoperatively to about half.

The data were produced by immunoSEQ multiplex PCR, yet TCRdb's version contains in-frame clones alone and is incomplete. The sample yields roughly 6,800 clones, roughly 84% seen once. The CDR3 loop spans 10 amino acids. Between the trimmed V and J ends, which lost 4 bases and 12 bases, there was a span of 11 bases. From germline, CDR1 is SQVTM and CDR2 ANQGSEA. Patients were adults with ileal or ileocolonic Crohn's disease needing resection. This chain joins TRBV29-1 and TRBJ2-3, with D unresolved. Sequenced: ileal tissue. The sequence was collected from an adult with Crohn's disease. The CDR3 DNA reads as TGCAGCGTTGGCGACGCGGTTCAGTATTTT. Translated: CSVGDAVQYF.